In its sample, the clone carrying this T cell receptor beta chain was seen a few times. As yet, its antigen is unknown. These data originate in a study of T cell repertoires in cytomegalovirus infection. Turning to the study itself: Carrying CMV and the relevant HLA type showed in public TCR beta signatures.

Findings and limits, study-wide: Based on cumulative public TCR beta family frequency, carriers of CMV plus the relevant HLA were identified. HLA-C-restricted CMV-specific TCR beta clonotypes prevailed in the ex vivo response.

TCRdb independently ran MiXCR on the reads; one entry per CDR3 protein. The table lists around 490,000 distinct CDR3 sequences, 26% of them singletons. Input material: PBMCs. The TCR was taken from a human donor in good health (CMV status not recorded). Some clones in this sample may be carry-over from other donors' samples.

The CDR3 here is CASSLESRGNTEAFF. CDR3 sequence (DNA): TGTGCCAGCAGCTTAGAATCCAGGGGGAACACTGAAGCTTTCTTT. The V call is TRBV7-4, the J call TRBJ1-1, with D maybe TRBD1 (6 bases). Germline V gene data show CDR1 as SGHVT and CDR2 as SQSDAQ. V gave up 1 base and J gave up 1 base, with 10 bases separating them. This CDR3 contains 15 residues.